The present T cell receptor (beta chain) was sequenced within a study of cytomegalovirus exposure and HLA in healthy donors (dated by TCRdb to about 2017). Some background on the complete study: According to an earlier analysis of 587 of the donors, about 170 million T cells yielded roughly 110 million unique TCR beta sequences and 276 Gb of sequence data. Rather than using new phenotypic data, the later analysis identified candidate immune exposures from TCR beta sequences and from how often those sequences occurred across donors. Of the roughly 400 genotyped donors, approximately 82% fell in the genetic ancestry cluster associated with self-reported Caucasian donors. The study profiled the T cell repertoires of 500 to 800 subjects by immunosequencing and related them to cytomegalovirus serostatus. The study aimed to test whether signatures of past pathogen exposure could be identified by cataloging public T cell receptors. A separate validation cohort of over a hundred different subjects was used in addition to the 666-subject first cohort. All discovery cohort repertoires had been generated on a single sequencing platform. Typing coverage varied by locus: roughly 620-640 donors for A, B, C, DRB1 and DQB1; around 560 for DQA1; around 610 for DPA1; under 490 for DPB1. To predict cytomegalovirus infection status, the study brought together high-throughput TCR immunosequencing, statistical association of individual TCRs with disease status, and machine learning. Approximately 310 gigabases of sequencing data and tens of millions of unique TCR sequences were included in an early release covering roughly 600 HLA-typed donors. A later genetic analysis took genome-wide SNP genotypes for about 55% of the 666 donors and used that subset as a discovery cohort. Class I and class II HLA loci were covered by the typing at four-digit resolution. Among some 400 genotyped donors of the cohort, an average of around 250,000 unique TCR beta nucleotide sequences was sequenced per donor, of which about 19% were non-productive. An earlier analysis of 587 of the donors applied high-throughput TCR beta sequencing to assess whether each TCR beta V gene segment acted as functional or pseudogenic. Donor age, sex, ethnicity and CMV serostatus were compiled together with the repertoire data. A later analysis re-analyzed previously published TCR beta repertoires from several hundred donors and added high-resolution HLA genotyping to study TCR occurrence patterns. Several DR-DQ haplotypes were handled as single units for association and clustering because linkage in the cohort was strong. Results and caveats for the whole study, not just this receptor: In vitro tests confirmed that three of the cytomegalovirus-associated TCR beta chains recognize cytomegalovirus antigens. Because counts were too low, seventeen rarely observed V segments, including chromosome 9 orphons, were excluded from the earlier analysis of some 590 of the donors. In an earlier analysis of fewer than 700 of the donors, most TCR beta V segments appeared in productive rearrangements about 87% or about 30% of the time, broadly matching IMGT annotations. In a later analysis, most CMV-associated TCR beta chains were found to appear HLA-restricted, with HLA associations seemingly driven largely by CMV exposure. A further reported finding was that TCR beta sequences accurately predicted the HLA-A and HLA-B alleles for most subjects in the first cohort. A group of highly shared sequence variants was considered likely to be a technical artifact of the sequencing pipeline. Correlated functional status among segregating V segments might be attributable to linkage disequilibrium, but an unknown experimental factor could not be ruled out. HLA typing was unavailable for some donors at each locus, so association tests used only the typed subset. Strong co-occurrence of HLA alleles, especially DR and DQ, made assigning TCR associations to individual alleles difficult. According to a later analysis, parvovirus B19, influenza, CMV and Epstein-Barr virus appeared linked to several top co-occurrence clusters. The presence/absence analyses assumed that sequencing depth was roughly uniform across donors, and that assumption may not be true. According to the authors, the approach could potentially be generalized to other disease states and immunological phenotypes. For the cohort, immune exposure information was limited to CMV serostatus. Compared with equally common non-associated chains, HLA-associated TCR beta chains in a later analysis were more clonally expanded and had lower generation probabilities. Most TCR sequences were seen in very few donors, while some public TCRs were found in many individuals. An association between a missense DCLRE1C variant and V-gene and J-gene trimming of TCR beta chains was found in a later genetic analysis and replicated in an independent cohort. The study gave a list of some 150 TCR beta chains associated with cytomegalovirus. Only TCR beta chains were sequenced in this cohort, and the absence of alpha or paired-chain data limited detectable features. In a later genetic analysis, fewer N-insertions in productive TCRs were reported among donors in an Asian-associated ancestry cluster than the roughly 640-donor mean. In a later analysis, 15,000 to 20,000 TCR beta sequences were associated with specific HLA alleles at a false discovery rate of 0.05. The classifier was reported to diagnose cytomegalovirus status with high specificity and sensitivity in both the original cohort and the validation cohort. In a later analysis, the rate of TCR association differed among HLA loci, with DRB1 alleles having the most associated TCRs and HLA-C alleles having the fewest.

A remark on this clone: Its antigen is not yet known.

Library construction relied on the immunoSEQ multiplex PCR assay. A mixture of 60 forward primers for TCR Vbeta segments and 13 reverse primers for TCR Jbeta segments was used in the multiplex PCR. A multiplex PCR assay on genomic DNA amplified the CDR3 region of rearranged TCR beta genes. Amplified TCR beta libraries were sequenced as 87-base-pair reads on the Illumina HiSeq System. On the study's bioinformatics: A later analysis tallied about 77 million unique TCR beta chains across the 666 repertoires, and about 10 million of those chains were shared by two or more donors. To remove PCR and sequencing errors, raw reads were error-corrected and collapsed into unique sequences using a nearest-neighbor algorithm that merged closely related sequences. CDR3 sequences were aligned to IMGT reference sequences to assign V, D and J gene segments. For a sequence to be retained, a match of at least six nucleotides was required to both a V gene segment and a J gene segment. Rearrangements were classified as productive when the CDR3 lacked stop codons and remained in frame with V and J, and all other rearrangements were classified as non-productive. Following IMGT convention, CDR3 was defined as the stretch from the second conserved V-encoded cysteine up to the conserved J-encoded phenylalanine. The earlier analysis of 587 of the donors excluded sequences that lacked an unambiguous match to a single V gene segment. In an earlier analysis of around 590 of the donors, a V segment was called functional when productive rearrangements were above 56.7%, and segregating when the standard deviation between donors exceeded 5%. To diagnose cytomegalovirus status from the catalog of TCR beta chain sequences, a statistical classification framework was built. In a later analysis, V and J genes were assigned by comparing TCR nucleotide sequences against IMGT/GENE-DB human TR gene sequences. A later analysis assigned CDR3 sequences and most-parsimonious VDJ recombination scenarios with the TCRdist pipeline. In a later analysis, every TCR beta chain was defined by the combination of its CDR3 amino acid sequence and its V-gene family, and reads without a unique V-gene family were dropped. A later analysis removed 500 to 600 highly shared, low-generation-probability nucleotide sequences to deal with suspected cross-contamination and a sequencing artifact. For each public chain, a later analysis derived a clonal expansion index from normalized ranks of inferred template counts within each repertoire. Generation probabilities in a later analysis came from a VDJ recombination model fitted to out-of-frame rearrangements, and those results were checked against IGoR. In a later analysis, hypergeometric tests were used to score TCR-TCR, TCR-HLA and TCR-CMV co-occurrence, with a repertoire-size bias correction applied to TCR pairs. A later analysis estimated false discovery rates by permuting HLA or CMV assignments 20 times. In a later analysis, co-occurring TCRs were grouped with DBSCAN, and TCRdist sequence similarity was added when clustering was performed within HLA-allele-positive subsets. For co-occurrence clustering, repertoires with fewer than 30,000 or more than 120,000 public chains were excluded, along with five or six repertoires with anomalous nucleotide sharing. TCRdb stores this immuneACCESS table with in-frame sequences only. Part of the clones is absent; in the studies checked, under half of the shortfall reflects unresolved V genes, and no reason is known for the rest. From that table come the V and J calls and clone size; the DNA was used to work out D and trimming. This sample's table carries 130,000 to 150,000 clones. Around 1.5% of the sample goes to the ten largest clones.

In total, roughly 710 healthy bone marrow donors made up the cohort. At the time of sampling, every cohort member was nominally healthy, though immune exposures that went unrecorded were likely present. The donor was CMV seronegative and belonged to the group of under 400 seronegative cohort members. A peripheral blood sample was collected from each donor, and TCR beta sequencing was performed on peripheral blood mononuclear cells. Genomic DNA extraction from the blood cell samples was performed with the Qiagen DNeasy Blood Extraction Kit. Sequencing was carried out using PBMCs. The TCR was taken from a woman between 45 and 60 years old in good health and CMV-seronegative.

The CDR3 sequence is CASSLDMNTEAFF. Read as DNA, the sequence is TGTGCCAGCAGTTTGGACATGAACACTGAAGCTTTCTTT. The rearranged chain carries TRBV28 and TRBJ1-1; TRBD1 is perhaps the D gene, given 5 matching bases. Via the germline V gene, CDR1 is MDHEN and CDR2 SYDVKM. Counted from cysteine to phenylalanine, this CDR3 has 13 amino acids. The retained sequence is limited to the CDR3, 39 bases, with the frame set at the first base. The junction shows trimming of 3 bases on V and 0 bases on J, plus 5 bases between the germline ends.